The 20 T cell receptor beta chains below were found in one sample sequenced in a study of cytomegalovirus exposure and HLA in healthy donors. With 60 Vbeta and 13 Jbeta primers, the PCR was carried out. Using immunoSEQ multiplex PCR, the repertoire was profiled, and TCRdb retains in-frame clones only, with some absent. The sample lists around 97,000 clones, around three quarters seen once, with about 4% in the top ten. The specimen sequenced was PBMCs. The receptors here all came from a man aged 50 to 59 in good health and CMV-seropositive.

V usage is TRBV7-9 and J usage is TRBJ2-7; 9 bases agree with TRBD1. CDR3 size: 15 residues. V was pared by 5 bases and J by 2 bases, with 7 bases of the junction left unmatched. CDR1 is SEHNR, CDR2 FQNEAQ, per germline (reference sequence). The chain's CDR3 is CASSSPGTGTYEQYF. CDR3 nucleotides: TGTGCCAGCAGCAGTCCCGGGACAGGGACCTACGAGCAGTACTTC.

The V gene is TRBV6-6, the J gene TRBJ1-2; weak D call: TRBD1 (6 bases). The CDR3 covers 13 residues. Trimming stripped 2 bases from V and 8 bases from J, with 12 bases between. The V gene's germline CDR1 is MNHNY and CDR2 SVGAGI (reference sequence). CDR3 sequence reads: CASSYVQGYGYTF. The CDR3 nucleotides read TGTGCCAGCAGTTACGTACAGGGATACGGCTACACCTTC.

This clone was detected only once. This CDR3 is CASSVQGVETQYF. Written as DNA, the CDR3 is TGCGCCAGCAGCGTGCAGGGTGTTGAGACCCAGTACTTC. This chain links TRBV5-1 with TRBJ2-5; maybe TRBD1 (5 bases). The ends were cut back, 4 bases at V and 5 bases at J, with 12 bases in the middle. CDR1 and CDR2 (germline): SGHRS, YFSETQ. This CDR3 contains 13 residues.

This clone was found once. The chain employs TRBV7-2 and TRBJ2-3, with D maybe TRBD1 (6 bases). The germline gives CDR1 SGHTA, CDR2 FQGNSA. This CDR3 comprises 14 residues. The V and J ends lost 4 bases and 2 bases respectively, with 10 bases between them. The CDR3 sequence is CASSSGQPTDTQYF. CDR3 nucleotide sequence: TGTGCCAGCAGCTCCGGACAGCCCACAGATACGCAGTATTTT.

The V gene is TRBV7-2, the J gene TRBJ2-7; the match to TRBD2 covers 9 bases. The V gene end was trimmed by 3 bases and the J gene end by 4 bases; junction bases not matched to a gene: 10. CDR1 and CDR2 (germline): SGHTA, FQGNSA. The CDR3 runs 16 residues. The CDR3 DNA reads TGTGCCAGCAGCTTGGAATTAGGACTAGCGAAATACGAGCAGTACTTC. Residues: CASSLELGLAKYEQYF.

J is TRBJ2-2 and V is TRBV12-5; 7 bases fit TRBD2. Per the germline V gene, CDR1 is LGHNT and CDR2 is FRNRAP. This CDR3 is built from 14 residues. V was pared by 6 bases and J by 0 bases, with 1 base of the junction left unmatched. In nucleotides, the CDR3 is TGTGCTAGTGGACGGGAGGCGAACACCGGGGAGCTGTTTTTT. It encodes CASGREANTGELFF.

The chain uses TRBV2 and TRBJ2-5, with a tentative D call TRBD1 (5 bases). Per germline, CDR1 SNHLY and CDR2 FYNNEI. Trimming removed 4 bases from V and 4 bases from J, with 7 bases in between. CDR3 length: 12 residues. The CDR3 region is CASSGQSETQYF. The CDR3 DNA sequence: TGTGCCAGCAGTGGACAGTCAGAGACCCAGTACTTC.

The J gene is TRBJ2-7, the V gene TRBV5-1; 9 bases agree with TRBD1. Per germline, CDR1 SGHRS and CDR2 YFSETQ. Germline trimming cut 5 bases from V and 6 bases from J; bases unmatched to any gene: 6. This CDR3 is built from 13 residues. For the CDR3, the DNA is TGCGCCAGCAGGGGGACAGGGTGGGGCGAGCAGTACTTC. This gives the protein CASRGTGWGEQYF.

J is TRBJ2-6 and V is TRBV7-8; D remains ambiguous. Trimming shortened V by 3 bases and J by 4 bases, and 10 bases separated the two germline ends. The CDR3 is 15 amino acids. The germline V gene has CDR1 SGHVS and CDR2 FQNEAQ. CDR3 in DNA: TGTGCCAGCAGCTTCAGCAGGTTGGGGGCCAACGTCCTGACTTTC. Translation: CASSFSRLGANVLTF.

In nucleotides, the CDR3 is TGTGCCAGCAGTTTAGCCCCGGGACTCCGGCAGTTCTTC. It specifies CASSLAPGLRQFF. V usage is TRBV27 and J usage is TRBJ2-1, with D possibly TRBD2 on 6 matching bases. There are 13 residues in the CDR3. Trimming took off 2 bases at V and 12 bases at J, with 14 bases between the two ends. Germline CDR1 MNHEY, CDR2 SMNVEV (reference sequence).

The chain joins TRBV7-9 to TRBJ1-1; the match to TRBD1 covers 7 bases. This CDR3 region has 14 residues. The V segment lost 4 bases and the J segment 4 bases; nucleotides outside the gene matches: 6. Germline V gene lookup returns CDR1 SEHNR and CDR2 FQNEAQ (reference sequence). The CDR3 nucleotides read TGTGCCAGCAGCTACAGGGGAGACGGCACTGAAGCTTTCTTT. It encodes CASSYRGDGTEAFF.

The chain employs TRBV18 and TRBJ2-1; the D is unclear. Germline V CDR1 and CDR2: KGHSH, LQKENI. Trimming removed 3 bases from V and 8 bases from J, with 14 bases in between. There are 14 residues in the CDR3. In DNA, the CDR3 is TGTGCCAGCTCACCTCGAGGCGTAATGGATGAGCAGTTCTTC. Protein: CASSPRGVMDEQFF.

This clone was observed once. This chain uses TRBV6-6 with TRBJ2-3, with D unclear. The germline V gene encodes CDR1 MNHNY and CDR2 SVGAGI (reference sequence). The CDR3 is made up of 14 amino acids. V lost 0 bases, J lost 3 bases, and 7 bases lay in between. The CDR3 protein is CASSYSTETDTQYF. CDR3 DNA sequence: TGTGCCAGCAGTTACTCGACGGAGACAGATACGCAGTATTTT.

The rearrangement uses TRBV2 and TRBJ2-7; 9 bases are a match to TRBD2. The germline V gene encodes CDR1 SNHLY and CDR2 FYNNEI. Trimming at V came to 4 bases and at J to 2 bases, leaving 0 bases not matched to a gene. This CDR3 is built from 13 residues. The CDR3 DNA follows: TGTGCCAGCAGTGGACTAGCGGCCTACGAGCAGTACTTC. Its protein is CASSGLAAYEQYF.

V usage is TRBV7-3 and J usage is TRBJ1-5; D gene uncertain. Germline V CDR1 and CDR2: SGHTA, FQGTGA. V was clipped by 8 bases and J by 9 bases, with 8 bases between them. The CDR3 runs to 10 residues. The CDR3 DNA sequence: TGTGCCAGCCATAAGCCGCCCCAGCATTTT. This sequence encodes CASHKPPQHF.

V usage is TRBV11-2 and J usage is TRBJ2-7, with 7 bases identical to TRBD1. The CDR3 contains 15 residues. Germline CDR1 and CDR2: SGHAT and FQNNGV. Germline trimming cut 1 base from V and 4 bases from J; bases unmatched to any gene: 7. The DNA for the CDR3 is TGTGCCAGCAGCTTAGCTCTCCGCAGGGGGTACGAGCAGTACTTC. Protein sequence: CASSLALRRGYEQYF.

This chain uses TRBV7-9 with TRBJ1-1, with 7 bases fitting TRBD1. The germline gives CDR1 SEHNR, CDR2 FQNEAQ (reference sequence). The CDR3 loop spans 12 amino acids. Trimming took 3 bases from V and 11 from J; bases not matched to a gene: 6. The chain's CDR3 is CASSLGQGVAFF. In DNA, the CDR3 is TGTGCCAGCAGCTTGGGTCAGGGGGTTGCTTTCTTT.

J is TRBJ2-7 and V is TRBV5-8, with 12 bases identical to TRBD2. Trimming removed 4 bases from V and 4 bases from J; junction bases left unmatched: 6. CDR1 SGHTS and CDR2 YDEGEE come from the germline V gene. The CDR3 length is 15 residues. The CDR3 DNA is TGTGCCAGCAGCCCCCGACTAGCGGGAGAATACGAGCAGTACTTC. Its protein product is CASSPRLAGEYEQYF.

The rearrangement links TRBV9 to TRBJ2-1; TRBD1 matches at 11 bases. This CDR3 is 14 amino acids long. Germline V gene data show CDR1 as SGDLS and CDR2 as YYNGEE. The trim removed 0 bases at V and 10 bases at J, leaving 3 bases unmatched. The CDR3 coding sequence is TGTGCCAGCAGCGTAGAGGACAGGGGGCGAGAGCAGTTCTTC. This sequence encodes CASSVEDRGREQFF. Complete variable domain (other parts from reference TRBV9 and TRBJ2-1): DSGVTQTPKHLITATGQRVTLRCSPRSGDLSVYWYQQSLDQGLQFLIQYYNGEERAKGNILERFSAQQFPDLHSELNLSSLELGDSALYFCASSVEDRGREQFFGPGTRLTVL.

Details on this clone: The germline gene is not matched at one end of the junction; a read error may be the cause. V usage is TRBV7-9 and J usage is TRBJ2-4; the D gene is possibly TRBD1 (5 bases). This CDR3 contains 12 residues. CDR1 and CDR2 from the germline V gene are SEHNR and FQNEAQ (reference sequence). The CDR3 loop reads CSSSLKGYIQYF. CDR3 DNA: TGTTCCAGCAGCTTAAAGGGGTACATTCAGTACTTC.